Shown below are 26 T cell receptor beta chains from a single sample sequenced in a study of cytomegalovirus exposure and HLA in healthy donors listed by TCRdb under 2017. The library was prepared using the immunoSEQ multiplex PCR assay. A mixture of 60 forward primers for TCR Vbeta segments and 13 reverse primers for TCR Jbeta segments was used in the multiplex PCR. In TCRdb, the immuneACCESS table is reduced to in-frame sequences with V and J assigned. These tables do not hold every clone; where another copy was compared, an unresolved V gene accounts for under half, and the others remain unexplained. This sample comprises 130,000 to 150,000 clones, about 74% of them detected only once. Around 4.1% of the sample is in the top ten clones. The sequenced material came from PBMCs. The receptors stem from a man between 18 and 29 years old in good health and CMV-seropositive.

The chain links TRBV6-5 to TRBJ1-1; D call uncertain. Between the trimmed V and J ends, which lost 0 bases and 8 bases, there was a span of 13 bases. From germline, CDR1 is MNHEY and CDR2 SVGAGI. The CDR3 loop spans 14 amino acids. The CDR3 nucleotides read TGTGCCAGCAGTTACTCGACCCAGCAGGTAGAAGCTTTCTTT. This codes for CASSYSTQQVEAFF.

This clone was detected only a few times. The V and J genes are TRBV28 and TRBJ1-5, with a weak D call TRBD1 (5 bases). This CDR3 spans 14 amino acids. V dropped 6 bases and J dropped 2 bases, with 11 bases sitting between them. The germline CDR1 and CDR2 sequences are MDHEN and SYDVKM. The CDR3 spells CASRGEGGNQPQHF. Written as DNA, the CDR3 is TGTGCCAGCAGGGGGGAGGGAGGCAATCAGCCCCAGCATTTT. Using reference TRBV28 and TRBJ1-5 for the parts outside the CDR3, the full variable domain is DVKVTQSSRYLVKRTGEKVFLECVQDMDHENMFWYRQDPGLGLRLIYFSYDVKMKEKGDIPEGYSVSREKKERFSLILESASTNQTSMYLCASRGEGGNQPQHFGDGTRLSIL.

The chain has TRBV5-1 and TRBJ2-2; TRBD1 aligns across 7 bases. CDR3 size: 13 residues. Germline trimming cut 10 bases from V and 4 bases from J; bases unmatched to any gene: 7. CDR1 is SGHRS and CDR2 is YFSETQ in the germline V gene. The CDR3 DNA is TGCGCCGGCAAGACAGGGCCCACCGGGGAGCTGTTTTTT. This sequence encodes CAGKTGPTGELFF.

This chain joins TRBV18 and TRBJ2-3, with TRBD1 matching 9 bases. The CDR3 spans 17 residues. V dropped 0 bases and J dropped 7; count of bases not matched to a gene: 11. The germline CDR1 and CDR2 sequences are KGHSH and LQKENI. The CDR3 DNA follows: TGTGCCAGCTCACCACCTCGGACAGGGGCCGCGGGTTATACGCAGTATTTT. It specifies CASSPPRTGAAGYTQYF.

The chain recombines TRBV7-3 with TRBJ2-7, with 9 nucleotides matching TRBD2. Unmatched junction bases numbered 10, after V lost 5 bases and J lost 5 bases. The CDR3 loop spans 15 amino acids. Germline V lookup: CDR1 SGHTA, CDR2 FQGTGA. This CDR3 reads CASSASGGPGDEQYF. DNA for the CDR3: TGTGCCAGCAGCGCCAGCGGGGGGCCGGGGGACGAGCAGTACTTC.

The chain has TRBV5-1 and TRBJ1-1, with no clear D. V was shortened by 4 bases and J by 5 bases, with 12 bases between the two germline ends. The CDR3 has 13 residues. CDR1 is SGHRS and CDR2 is YFSETQ in the germline V gene. CDR3 in amino acids: CASSLHQRTEAFF. The CDR3 bases are TGCGCCAGCAGCCTTCATCAGAGGACTGAAGCTTTCTTT. Full variable domain (rest looked up from reference TRBV5-1 and TRBJ1-1): KAGVTQTPRYLIKTRGQQVTLSCSPISGHRSVSWYQQTPGQGLQFLFEYFSETQRNKGNFPGRFSGRQFSNSRSEMNVSTLELGDSALYLCASSLHQRTEAFFGQGTRLTVV.

The CDR3: CASSFGTGLGYEQYF. The CDR3 DNA sequence: TGTGCCAGCAGCTTTGGGACAGGGTTAGGCTACGAGCAGTACTTC. The V gene is TRBV27, the J gene TRBJ2-7; TRBD1 aligns across 9 bases. Germline CDR1 MNHEY, CDR2 SMNVEV (reference sequence). V lost 6 bases and J lost 3; bases outside the gene matches: 9. CDR3 length equals 15 residues.

The gene calls are TRBV28 and TRBJ1-1, with D possibly matching TRBD1 (5 bases). V was clipped by 6 bases and J by 3 bases, with 14 bases between them. Per germline, CDR1 MDHEN and CDR2 SYDVKM. CDR3 length: 14 amino acids. CDR3 sequence: CASRTLGGDTEAFF. For the CDR3, the DNA is TGTGCCAGCAGAACCCTCGGGGGAGACACTGAAGCTTTCTTT.

This chain joins TRBV5-1 and TRBJ2-1, with TRBD2 matching over 11 bases. The CDR3 runs to 15 residues. With V trimmed by 7 bases and J by 5 bases, 8 bases remained unmatched. CDR1 SGHRS and CDR2 YFSETQ come from the germline V gene. The CDR3 loop is CASGTGTSGNNEQFF. Written as DNA, the CDR3 is TGCGCCAGCGGGACCGGGACTAGCGGAAACAATGAGCAGTTCTTC.

CDR3 sequence reads: CAREDRAKNIQYF. The DNA for the CDR3 is TGTGCCAGAGAGGACAGGGCCAAAAACATTCAGTACTTC. V and J are TRBV2 and TRBJ2-4, with 7 bases fitting TRBD1. V shed 9 bases and J 1 base; nucleotides not matched to a gene: 3. Germline V gene data show CDR1 as SNHLY and CDR2 as FYNNEI. The CDR3 extends over 13 amino acids.

The chain combines TRBV5-1 with TRBJ2-2, with 7 bases aligning to TRBD2. The V gene end was trimmed by 0 bases and the J gene end by 6 bases; junction bases not matched to a gene: 5. The germline V gene encodes CDR1 SGHRS and CDR2 YFSETQ. The CDR3 extends over 15 amino acids. CDR3 sequence: CASSLDGTKAGELFF. CDR3 sequence (DNA): TGCGCCAGCAGCTTGGATGGGACTAAGGCCGGGGAGCTGTTTTTT. Complete variable domain (other parts from reference TRBV5-1 and TRBJ2-2): KAGVTQTPRYLIKTRGQQVTLSCSPISGHRSVSWYQQTPGQGLQFLFEYFSETQRNKGNFPGRFSGRQFSNSRSEMNVSTLELGDSALYLCASSLDGTKAGELFFGEGSRLTVL.

This clone came up a few times. The rearrangement uses TRBV2 and TRBJ2-1; 11 bases match TRBD2. The trim removed 5 bases at V and 4 bases at J, leaving 4 bases unmatched. Germline CDR1 is SNHLY and CDR2 is FYNNEI. The CDR3 spans 15 residues. Here the CDR3 reads CASSRLAGQYNEQFF. The DNA of the CDR3 is TGTGCCAGCAGTCGACTAGCGGGGCAGTACAATGAGCAGTTCTTC.

The V and J genes are TRBV2 and TRBJ1-5; a weak D match, TRBD1 (5 bases). The V end was cut by 8 bases, the J end by 0 bases, with 23 bases between. Germline CDR1 SNHLY, CDR2 FYNNEI. The CDR3 consists of 18 residues. CDR3 residues: CASGGIDSYSYSNQPQHF. The CDR3 nucleotides read TGTGCCAGCGGTGGGATTGACAGCTATTCTTATAGCAATCAGCCCCAGCATTTT.

This chain connects TRBV6-5 to TRBJ1-6; tentative D call: TRBD1 (5 bases). CDR1 MNHEY and CDR2 SVGAGI come from the germline V gene. This CDR3 is 14 amino acids long. The V end lost 7 bases, the J end lost 7 bases, and 14 bases lay between the germline ends. As DNA, the CDR3 is TGTGCCAGCACTATCGGGGGGACGAATTCACCCCTCCACTTT. Translation gives CASTIGGTNSPLHF.

V is TRBV5-1 and J is TRBJ2-2; D unclear. The CDR3 runs to 13 residues. V dropped 5 bases and J dropped 2 bases, with 7 bases sitting between them. The germline V gene encodes CDR1 SGHRS and CDR2 YFSETQ. This chain's CDR3 is CASREPNTGELFF. CDR3 coding DNA: TGCGCCAGCAGAGAGCCCAACACCGGGGAGCTGTTTTTT.

V usage is TRBV5-1 and J usage is TRBJ2-2; TRBD1 aligns across 8 bases. V was clipped by 7 bases and J by 2 bases; unmatched bases: 7. This CDR3 region has 15 residues. In germline, CDR1 is SGHRS, CDR2 YFSETQ. CDR3 residues: CASWLDRANTGELFF. For the CDR3, the DNA is TGCGCCAGCTGGCTGGACAGGGCAAACACCGGGGAGCTGTTTTTT.

The chain recombines TRBV7-2 with TRBJ2-2; weak D call: TRBD1 (6 bases). The germline gives CDR1 SGHTA, CDR2 FQGNSA. V lost 6 bases, J lost 3 bases, and 17 bases lay in between. This CDR3 is built from 16 residues. This CDR3 is CASRLAGTLYTGELFF. CDR3 sequence (DNA): TGTGCCAGCAGACTCGCCGGGACACTTTACACCGGGGAGCTGTTTTTT.

V usage is TRBV18 and J usage is TRBJ2-7, with D perhaps TRBD1 (5 bases). Germline values: CDR1 KGHSH, CDR2 LQKENI. This CDR3 contains 13 residues. Trimming left V 2 bases short and J 0 bases short, with 5 bases between. The CDR3 DNA reads TGTGCCAGCTCACCAGACAGCTCCTACGAGCAGTACTTC. This sequence encodes CASSPDSSYEQYF. Looking up the rest from reference TRBV18 and TRBJ2-7 gives the full variable domain: NAGVMQNPRHLVRRRGQEARLRCSPMKGHSHVYWYRQLPEEGLKFMVYLQKENIIDESGMPKERFSAEFPKEGPSILRIQQVVRGDSAAYFCASSPDSSYEQYFGPGTRLTVT.

The chain combines TRBV29-1 with TRBJ1-4; TRBD1 agrees at 8 bases. This CDR3 has 13 amino acids. Germline CDR1 SQVTM, CDR2 ANQGSEA. V shed 6 bases, J shed 8 bases, and the junction held 8 bases outside the gene matches. The CDR3 DNA reads as TGCAGCGTCCTCGGACAGGGAGGCGAAAAACTGTTTTTT. This sequence encodes CSVLGQGGEKLFF.

The chain has TRBV18 and TRBJ1-1; 7 nucleotides match TRBD1. CDR1 KGHSH and CDR2 LQKENI come from the germline V gene. The CDR3 loop spans 17 amino acids. Trimming removed 3 bases from V and 0 bases from J; junction bases left unmatched: 10. The CDR3 DNA is TGTGCCAGCTCACCGGTATCGGGACAGATCATGAACACTGAAGCTTTCTTT. Translating it yields CASSPVSGQIMNTEAFF.

This chain joins TRBV18 and TRBJ2-7; no clear D. Trimming took 2 bases from V and 2 from J, leaving 7 bases between them. This CDR3 contains 13 residues. Germline assignment: CDR1 KGHSH and CDR2 LQKENI. The CDR3 is CASSPATPYEQYF. CDR3 sequence (DNA): TGTGCCAGCTCACCAGCTACCCCCTACGAGCAGTACTTC.

The chain links TRBV19 to TRBJ1-1, with 8 bases fitting TRBD1. CDR1 and CDR2 from the germline V gene are LNHDA and SQIVND (reference sequence). This CDR3 has 14 amino acids. Germline trimming cut 7 bases from V and 5 bases from J; bases unmatched to any gene: 9. In nucleotides, the CDR3 is TGTGCCAGTACCAAGACAGGGGATTGGACTGAAGCTTTCTTT. Its protein is CASTKTGDWTEAFF. The whole variable domain, remainder taken from reference TRBV19 and TRBJ1-1, is DGGITQSPKYLFRKEGQNVTLSCEQNLNHDAMYWYRQDPGQGLRLIYYSQIVNDFQKGDIAEGYSVSREKKESFPLTVTSAQKNPTAFYLCASTKTGDWTEAFFGQGTRLTVV.

This chain links TRBV7-9 with TRBJ1-2; perhaps TRBD1 as D (6 bases). The CDR3 loop spans 16 amino acids. V lost 6 bases and J lost 7, with 24 bases in between. Per germline, CDR1 SEHNR and CDR2 FQNEAQ (reference sequence). The CDR3 DNA reads TGTGCCAGCAGACCCTCGGGGGGCCTATCCGATTTTGGCTACACCTTC. Amino acid sequence: CASRPSGGLSDFGYTF.

J is TRBJ2-7 and V is TRBV6-4; D gene ambiguous. Between the trimmed V and J ends, which lost 11 bases and 5 bases, there was a span of 4 bases. Germline CDR1 reads MRHNA; CDR2 reads SNTAGT. The CDR3 is 8 amino acids. CDR3 in amino acids: CARDEQYF. The CDR3 region has the DNA TGTGCCCGGGACGAGCAGTACTTC.

The chain employs TRBV29-1 and TRBJ1-1; D unresolved. The CDR3 runs to 15 residues. CDR1 SQVTM and CDR2 ANQGSEA come from the germline V gene. Trimming left V 3 bases short and J 1 base short, with 15 bases between. CDR3 protein: CSVDMLGRENTEAFF. In nucleotides, the CDR3 is TGCAGCGTTGATATGTTAGGGAGAGAGAACACTGAAGCTTTCTTT.

The chain is built from TRBV2 and TRBJ1-1; D call uncertain. Germline V gives CDR1 SNHLY, CDR2 FYNNEI. CDR3 length equals 10 residues. V was clipped by 8 bases and J by 3 bases, with 4 bases between them. The CDR3 bases are TGTGCCAGCCGGGACACTGAAGCTTTCTTT. This gives the protein CASRDTEAFF. The whole variable domain, filled in from reference TRBV2 and TRBJ1-1, reads EPEVTQTPSHQVTQMGQEVILRCVPISNHLYFYWYRQILGQKVEFLVSFYNNEISEKSEIFDDQFSVERPDGSNFTLKIRSTKLEDSAMYFCASRDTEAFFGQGTRLTVV.